This TCR beta chain emerged from a study of PD-1 blockade in mismatch repair-deficient tumors. Study overall: Patients had approximately 12 mismatch repair-deficient cancer types, all previously treated and progressing.

Mismatch repair deficiency was confirmed in all patients, by PCR or immunohistochemistry. Worth noting for this clone: Antigen unknown.

Study-wide results and caveats: After pembrolizumab, tumor-resident clones rose rapidly, then generally contracted before radiologic responses.

Sequencing used immunoSEQ multiplex PCR; TCRdb keeps in-frame clones, though not all of them. The sample has under 95,000 clones, about 82% seen once. The J segment lost 0 bases and the V segment lost 5 bases, leaving 3 bases of the junction unmatched. Germline assignment: CDR1 SGHTA and CDR2 FQGNSA. The CDR3 loop spans 14 amino acids. The chain combines TRBV7-2 with TRBJ1-1; 7 positions match TRBD1. The source was peripheral blood, collected 44 weeks after starting pembrolizumab. This TCR was recovered from an adult with mismatch repair-deficient cancer. CDR3 coding DNA: TGTGCCAGCAGCGCAGGGGGAATGAACACTGAAGCTTTCTTT. Its translation is CASSAGGMNTEAFF.